These 5 T cell receptor beta chains were sequenced from one sample in a study of T-cell memory formation after mild COVID-19. TCRdb re-analysed the 5' RACE reads in MiXCR, keeping a single row per CDR3 protein. The table shows about 390,000 distinct CDR3 sequences, with roughly 15% occurring only once. The sample taken for sequencing was PBMCs or a T cell subset sorted from them (not recorded which). The receptors derive from a man younger than 35 who had mild COVID-19 (a few samples of this study predate the infection). Cell type and time point are not known.

V and J are TRBV18 and TRBJ2-3; 9 bases agree with TRBD1. Germline CDR1 reads KGHSH; CDR2 reads LQKENI. V was clipped by 4 bases and J by 4 bases; unmatched bases: 3. The CDR3 loop spans 14 amino acids. In nucleotides, the CDR3 is TGTGCCAGCTCACGGGACAGGGCTGCAGATACGCAGTATTTT. It encodes CASSRDRAADTQYF.

The V call is TRBV23-1, the J call TRBJ1-5; 8 bases agree with TRBD1. TRBV23-1 is an ORF, and what it does is uncertain. V dropped 0 bases and J dropped 4; count of bases not matched to a gene: 11. The CDR3 totals 18 residues. For the CDR3, the DNA is TGCGCCAGCAGTCAATCCGCGCCTGGGACAGGTTCTAATCAGCCCCAGCATTTT. Encoded protein: CASSQSAPGTGSNQPQHF.

This clonotype was seen only a few times. The chain's CDR3 is CASSSGSPFYGYTF. CDR3 nucleotides: TGTGCCAGCTCGTCCGGCAGTCCCTTCTATGGCTACACCTTC. The V call is TRBV18, the J call TRBJ1-2, with no clear D. Germline V gene sequence: CDR1 KGHSH, CDR2 LQKENI. V lost 6 bases and J lost 4, with 15 bases in between. This CDR3 has 14 residues.

The J gene is TRBJ1-2, the V gene TRBV7-9; D may be TRBD1 (5 bases). CDR1 and CDR2 (germline): SEHNR, FQNEAQ (reference sequence). The V gene lost 5 bases and the J gene lost 0 bases, with 19 bases spanning the gap. The CDR3 spans 17 residues. CDR3 DNA: TGTGCCAGCAGCCTAGGCGGGGCGACTAAAGCTAACTATGGCTACACCTTC. Translating gives CASSLGGATKANYGYTF.

The CDR3 loop is CASSRGRDGEGYGYTF. Here the CDR3 DNA reads TGTGCCAGCAGTAGGGGTAGGGACGGTGAAGGCTATGGCTACACCTTC. The J gene is TRBJ1-2, the V gene TRBV28, with a weak D call TRBD1 (5 bases). Germline V lookup: CDR1 MDHEN, CDR2 SYDVKM. The V and J ends lost 5 bases and 4 bases respectively, with 20 bases between them. The CDR3 sequence is 16 residues long.